The subject of this entry is one T cell receptor beta chain. The V and J ends lost 2 bases and 6 bases, in that order; junction bases with no gene match: 7. CDR1 and CDR2 (germline): MNHEY, SVGAGI. The CDR3 has 14 residues. Clones were sequenced by immunoSEQ multiplex PCR, and TCRdb holds only the in-frame ones, with some missing. Of 52,000 or so clones listed, approximately 79% were seen once; the top ten hold under 3.5%. These data come from a study of radiotherapy plus CTLA-4 blockade in lung cancer. Study background: Among patients, around 19% showed objective responses, and approximately 30% had disease control.

The chain recombines TRBV6-5 with TRBJ2-7; 7 bases match TRBD1. Source: peripheral blood, taken from a patient treated with radiotherapy plus ipilimumab. The receptor's source is a human donor with non-small cell lung cancer who had a partial response to radiotherapy plus ipilimumab. CDR3 sequence reads: CASSYIGGVGEQYF. DNA for the CDR3: TGTGCCAGCAGTTACATAGGGGGCGTGGGCGAGCAGTACTTC.